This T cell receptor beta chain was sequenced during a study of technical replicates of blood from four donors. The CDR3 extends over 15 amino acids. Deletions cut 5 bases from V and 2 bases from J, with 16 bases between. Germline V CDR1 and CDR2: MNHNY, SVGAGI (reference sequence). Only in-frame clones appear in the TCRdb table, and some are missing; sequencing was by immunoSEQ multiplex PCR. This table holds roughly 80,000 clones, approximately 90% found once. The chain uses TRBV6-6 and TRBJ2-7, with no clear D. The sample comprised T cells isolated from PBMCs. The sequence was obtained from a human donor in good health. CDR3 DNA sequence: TGTGCCAGCAGTCTGGGCCCCAACCCCCCCTACGAGCAGTACTTC. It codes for CASSLGPNPPYEQYF.